The 4 T cell receptor beta chains presented below share a single source sample, sequenced in a study of molecular identifiers for immune sequencing clone quantification. MiXCR, run by TCRdb on the PCR reads, gives a single entry per CDR3 protein. This sample has around 480,000 distinct CDR3 sequences, with over 20% found just once. What was sequenced was naive CD8+ T cells from blood, with Jurkat cell RNA spiked in. Described subset: FACS-sorted CD8+CD4-CCR7+CD45RA+ naive T cells. These receptors all stem from a human donor in good health. Some libraries in this study had Jurkat cell RNA spiked in.

This clonotype was observed at least ten times. The chain joins TRBV20-1 to TRBJ2-3, with no clear D. The germline CDR1 and CDR2 sequences are DFQATT and SNEGSKA (reference sequence). The CDR3 runs 18 residues. Trimming shortened V by 6 bases and J by 0 bases, and 25 bases separated the two germline ends. The CDR3 is CSAPYSAGFLQSTDTQYF. DNA for the CDR3: TGCAGTGCCCCCTACTCTGCTGGATTCTTGCAGAGCACAGATACGCAGTATTTT.

V usage is TRBV19 and J usage is TRBJ2-1, with a weak D call TRBD2 (5 bases). The CDR3 length is 17 residues. V lost 3 bases and J lost 0, with 15 bases in between. The V gene's germline CDR1 is LNHDA and CDR2 SQIVND (reference sequence). CDR3 DNA: TGTGCCAGTAGTATGACTACCCGGGGAAGCTCCTACAATGAGCAGTTCTTC. This translates into CASSMTTRGSSYNEQFF. Variable domain in full (rest from reference TRBV19 and TRBJ2-1): DGGITQSPKYLFRKEGQNVTLSCEQNLNHDAMYWYRQDPGQGLRLIYYSQIVNDFQKGDIAEGYSVSREKKESFPLTVTSAQKNPTAFYLCASSMTTRGSSYNEQFFGPGTRLTVL.

CDR3 sequence reads: CAWSDGNEQYF. The CDR3 DNA sequence: TGTGCCTGGAGTGACGGGAACGAGCAGTACTTC. The rearrangement joins TRBV30 to TRBJ2-7; D may be TRBD2 (5 bases). CDR1 is GTSNPN and CDR2 is SVGIG in the germline V gene (reference sequence). Trimming took 1 base from V and 5 from J, leaving 6 bases between them. This CDR3 has 11 residues.

Many counts were recorded for this clonotype. V gene TRBV25-1 combines with J gene TRBJ2-7; no clear D gene. Germline lookup yields CDR1 MGHDK and CDR2 SYGVNS. The germline V and J ends were trimmed by 1 base and 2 bases, with 3 bases remaining between them. This CDR3 region has 12 residues. As DNA, the CDR3 is TGTGCCAGCAGTGAATTGACCTACGAGCAGTACTTC. Its protein product is CASSELTYEQYF.